The clone carrying this T cell receptor (beta chain) was seen just once. Per the original methods: The assay estimated nucleated cells by amplifying reference gene primers. Here immunoSEQ multiplex PCR was the method, and the copy in TCRdb shows in-frame clones only, minus some. V and J calls plus clone size are reproduced from that table; the DNA served to infer D and trimming. Seen here are under 250,000 clones, 80% to 85% observed once, and the top ten hold about 5.6%. The ends lost 4 bases at V and 10 bases at J; junction bases unmatched: 4. CDR3 size: 12 residues. The germline gives CDR1 SGHKS, CDR2 YYEKEE (reference sequence). The Seattle patients joined while their infection was active and were tracked longitudinally afterward. The data were obtained in a study of blood T cell repertoires in COVID-19. Study-level information: The cDNA or gDNA used as material had been derived from T cells, B-cell-depleted T cells, or PBMCs.

The source is a woman between 65 and 79 years old with COVID-19, enrolled during active disease. The rearrangement joins TRBV5-5 to TRBJ2-1, with TRBD2 matching over 8 bases. Sequenced input: peripheral blood. CDR3 bases: TGTGCCAGCAGCCCGAGACTAGCGGAGCAGTTCTTC. Translation: CASSPRLAEQFF.